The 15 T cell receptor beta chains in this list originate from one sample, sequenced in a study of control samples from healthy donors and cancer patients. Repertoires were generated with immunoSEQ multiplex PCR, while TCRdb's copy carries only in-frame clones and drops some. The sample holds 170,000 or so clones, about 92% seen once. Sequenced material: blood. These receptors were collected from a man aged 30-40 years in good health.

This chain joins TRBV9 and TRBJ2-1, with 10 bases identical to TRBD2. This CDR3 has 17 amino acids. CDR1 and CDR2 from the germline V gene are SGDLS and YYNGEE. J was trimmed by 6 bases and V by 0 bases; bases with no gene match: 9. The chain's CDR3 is CASSVAGTSDGRNEQFF. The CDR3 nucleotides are TGTGCCAGCAGCGTAGCCGGGACTAGCGACGGTCGCAATGAGCAGTTCTTC.

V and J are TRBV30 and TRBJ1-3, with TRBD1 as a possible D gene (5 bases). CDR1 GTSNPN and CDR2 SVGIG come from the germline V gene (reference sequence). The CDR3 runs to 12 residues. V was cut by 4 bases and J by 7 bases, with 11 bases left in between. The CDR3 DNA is TGTGCCTGGATCGGGGCTCGGAACACCATATATTTT. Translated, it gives CAWIGARNTIYF.

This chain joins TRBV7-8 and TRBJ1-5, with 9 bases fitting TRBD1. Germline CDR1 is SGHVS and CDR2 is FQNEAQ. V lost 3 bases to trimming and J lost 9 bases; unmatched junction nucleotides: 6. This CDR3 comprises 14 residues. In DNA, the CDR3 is TGTGCCAGCAGCTTTAGGGACAGGGAAGGGCCCCAGCATTTT. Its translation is CASSFRDREGPQHF.

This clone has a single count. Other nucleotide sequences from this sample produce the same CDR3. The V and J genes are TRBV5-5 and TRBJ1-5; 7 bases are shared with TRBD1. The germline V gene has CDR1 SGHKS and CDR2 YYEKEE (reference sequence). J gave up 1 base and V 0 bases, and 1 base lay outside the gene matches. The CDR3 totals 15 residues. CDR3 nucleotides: TGTGCCAGCAGCTTGGCAGGGGGAAGCAATCAGCCCCAGCATTTT. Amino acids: CASSLAGGSNQPQHF. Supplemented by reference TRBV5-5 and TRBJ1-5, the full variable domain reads DAGVTQSPTHLIKTRGQQVTLRCSPISGHKSVSWYQQVLGQGPQFIFQYYEKEERGRGNFPDRFSARQFPNYSSELNVNALLLGDSALYLCASSLAGGSNQPQHFGDGTRLSIL.

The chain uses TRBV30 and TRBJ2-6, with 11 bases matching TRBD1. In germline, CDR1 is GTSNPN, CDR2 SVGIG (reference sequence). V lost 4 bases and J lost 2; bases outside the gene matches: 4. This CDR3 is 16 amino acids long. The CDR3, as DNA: TGTGCCTGGAAGGACAGGGGGCGAACTGGGGCCAACGTCCTGACTTTC. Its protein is CAWKDRGRTGANVLTF. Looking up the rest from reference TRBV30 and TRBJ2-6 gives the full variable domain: SQTIHQWPATLVQPVGSPLSLECTVEGTSNPNLYWYRQAAGRGLQLLFYSVGIGQISSEVPQNLSASRPQDRQFILSSKKLLLSDSGFYLCAWKDRGRTGANVLTFGAGSRLTVL.

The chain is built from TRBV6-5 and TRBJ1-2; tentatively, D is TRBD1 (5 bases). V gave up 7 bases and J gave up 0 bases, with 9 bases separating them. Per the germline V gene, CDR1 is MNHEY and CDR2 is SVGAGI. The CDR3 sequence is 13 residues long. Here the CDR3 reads CASTTGSNYGYTF. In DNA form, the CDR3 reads TGTGCCAGCACCACAGGATCTAACTATGGCTACACCTTC.

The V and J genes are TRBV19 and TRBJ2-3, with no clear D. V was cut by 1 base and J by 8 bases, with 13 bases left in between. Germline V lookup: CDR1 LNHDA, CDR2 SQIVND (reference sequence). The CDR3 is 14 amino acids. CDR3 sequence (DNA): TGTGCCAGTAGTATAGGTCCCATCGCTCGTACGCAGTATTTT. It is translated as CASSIGPIARTQYF.

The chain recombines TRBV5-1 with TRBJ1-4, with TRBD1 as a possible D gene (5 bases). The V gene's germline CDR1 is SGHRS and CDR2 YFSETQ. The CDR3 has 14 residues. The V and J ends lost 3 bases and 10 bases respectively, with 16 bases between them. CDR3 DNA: TGCGCCAGCAGCTCCAGGGAGAGCCCCGCAAAACTGTTTTTT. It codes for CASSSRESPAKLFF.

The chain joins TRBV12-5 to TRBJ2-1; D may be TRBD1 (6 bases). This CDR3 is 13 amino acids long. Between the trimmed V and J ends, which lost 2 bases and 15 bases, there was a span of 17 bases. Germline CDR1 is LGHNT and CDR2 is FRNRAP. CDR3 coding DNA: TGTGCTAGTGGTTTGCAACAGGGTCGGGTCCTGTTCTTC. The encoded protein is CASGLQQGRVLFF.

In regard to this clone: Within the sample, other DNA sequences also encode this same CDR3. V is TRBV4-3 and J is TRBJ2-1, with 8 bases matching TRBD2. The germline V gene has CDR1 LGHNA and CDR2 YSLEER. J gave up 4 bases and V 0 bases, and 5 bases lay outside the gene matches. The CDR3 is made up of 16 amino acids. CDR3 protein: CASSQDTAGGYNEQFF. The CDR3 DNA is TGCGCCAGCAGCCAAGATACGGCGGGGGGTTACAATGAGCAGTTCTTC.

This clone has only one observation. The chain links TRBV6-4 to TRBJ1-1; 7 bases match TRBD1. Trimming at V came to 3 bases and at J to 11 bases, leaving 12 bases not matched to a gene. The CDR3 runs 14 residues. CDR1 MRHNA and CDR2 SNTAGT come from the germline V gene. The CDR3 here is CASSEAGGASRAFF. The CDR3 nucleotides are TGTGCCAGCAGTGAAGCAGGGGGGGCTTCTCGTGCTTTCTTT.

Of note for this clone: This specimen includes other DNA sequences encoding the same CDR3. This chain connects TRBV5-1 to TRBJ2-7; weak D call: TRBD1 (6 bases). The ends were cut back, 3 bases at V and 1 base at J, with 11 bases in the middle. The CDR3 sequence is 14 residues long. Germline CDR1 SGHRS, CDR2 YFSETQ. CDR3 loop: CASSSGTPSYEQYF. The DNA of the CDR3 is TGCGCCAGCAGCTCCGGGACACCATCCTACGAGCAGTACTTC.

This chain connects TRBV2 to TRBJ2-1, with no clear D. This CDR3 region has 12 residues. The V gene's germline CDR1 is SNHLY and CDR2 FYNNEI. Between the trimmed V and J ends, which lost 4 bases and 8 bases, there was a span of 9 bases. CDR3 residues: CASSALGDEQFF. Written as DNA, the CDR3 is TGTGCCAGCAGTGCGTTGGGCGATGAGCAGTTCTTC.

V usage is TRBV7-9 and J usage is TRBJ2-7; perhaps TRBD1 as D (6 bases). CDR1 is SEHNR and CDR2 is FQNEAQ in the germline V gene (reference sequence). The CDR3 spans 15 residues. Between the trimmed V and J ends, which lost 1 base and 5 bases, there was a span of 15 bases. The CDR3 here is CASSLGQEIWNEQYF. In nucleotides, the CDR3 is TGTGCCAGCAGCTTAGGACAGGAGATTTGGAACGAGCAGTACTTC.

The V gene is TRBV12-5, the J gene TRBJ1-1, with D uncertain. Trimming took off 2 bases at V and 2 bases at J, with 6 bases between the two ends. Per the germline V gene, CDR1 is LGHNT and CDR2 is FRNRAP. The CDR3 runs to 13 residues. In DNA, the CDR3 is TGTGCTAGTGGTTTGCTAACTAACACTGAAGCTTTCTTT. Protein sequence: CASGLLTNTEAFF.